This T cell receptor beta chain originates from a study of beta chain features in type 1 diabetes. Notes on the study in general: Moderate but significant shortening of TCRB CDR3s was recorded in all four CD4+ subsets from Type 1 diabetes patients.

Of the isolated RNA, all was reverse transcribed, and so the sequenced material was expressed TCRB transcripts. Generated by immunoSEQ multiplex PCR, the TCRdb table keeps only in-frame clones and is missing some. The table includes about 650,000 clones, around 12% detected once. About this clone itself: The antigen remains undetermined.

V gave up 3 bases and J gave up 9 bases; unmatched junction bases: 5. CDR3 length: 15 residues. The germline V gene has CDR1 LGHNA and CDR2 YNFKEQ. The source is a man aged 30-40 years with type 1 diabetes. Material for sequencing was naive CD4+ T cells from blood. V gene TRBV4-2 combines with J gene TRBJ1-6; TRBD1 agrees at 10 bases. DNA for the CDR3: TGTGCCAGCAGCCACCCCCGGGACAGGGGTTCACCCCTCCACTTT. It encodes CASSHPRDRGSPLHF.